A single sample is the source of the 10 T cell receptor beta chains below, sequenced in a study of OX40 agonist ivuxolimab in advanced cancers. The table came from immunoSEQ multiplex PCR; TCRdb's copy has only in-frame clones and leaves some out. The sample has around 67,000 clones; over 70% are singletons. The sample was CD4+ or CD8+ T cells sorted from blood, taken in a trial of the OX40 agonist ivuxolimab. The receptor set was obtained from an adult with an advanced solid tumor such as melanoma, head and neck, liver or kidney cancer.

This sequence joins TRBV5-4 and TRBJ2-5; D perhaps matches TRBD1 (5 bases). The CDR3 spans 13 residues. Trimming left V 2 bases short and J 1 base short, with 6 bases between. The germline V gene has CDR1 SGHNT and CDR2 YYREEE (reference sequence). The CDR3 bases are TGTGCCAGCAGCTTAAGGGGCCAAGAGACCCAGTACTTC. Translation gives CASSLRGQETQYF.

This sequence joins TRBV4-1 and TRBJ1-4; D uncertain. The ends were cut back, 1 base at V and 8 bases at J, with 8 bases in the middle. Looked up from germline, CDR1 is MGHRA and CDR2 is YSYEKL. There are 13 residues in the CDR3. In DNA form, the CDR3 reads TGCGCCAGCAGCCAAGTTATTCGGGAAAAACTGTTTTTT. As protein: CASSQVIREKLFF.

This chain links TRBV7-6 with TRBJ2-7, with 9 bases fitting TRBD1. This CDR3 is built from 18 residues. Germline CDR1 reads SGHVS; CDR2 reads FNYEAQ. Trimming at V came to 5 bases and at J to 0 bases, leaving 14 bases not matched to a gene. CDR3: CASSQGAGQGFSSYEQYF. In nucleotides, the CDR3 is TGTGCCAGCAGCCAGGGGGCAGGACAGGGGTTTAGCTCCTACGAGCAGTACTTC.

The gene calls are TRBV30 and TRBJ1-1; unclear D gene. CDR3 length: 13 residues. Germline V CDR1 and CDR2: GTSNPN, SVGIG (reference sequence). Trimming took 0 bases from V and 4 from J, leaving 9 bases between them. The CDR3 nucleotides read TGTGCCTGGAGTGTCTCGCATGGCACTGAAGCTTTCTTT. Its translation is CAWSVSHGTEAFF.

The CDR3 nucleotides are TGTGCCAGCAGCGCCCGACAGGGGGGACTCACAGATACGCAGTATTTT. It codes for CASSARQGGLTDTQYF. The chain uses TRBV7-9 and TRBJ2-3, with 9 nucleotides matching TRBD1. The ends lost 5 bases at V and 2 bases at J; junction bases unmatched: 8. Germline V CDR1 and CDR2: SEHNR, FQNEAQ (reference sequence). This CDR3 has 16 amino acids. Full variable domain (remainder filled in from reference TRBV7-9 and TRBJ2-3): DTGVSQNPRHKITKRGQNVTFRCDPISEHNRLYWYRQTLGQGPEFLTYFQNEAQLEKSRLLSDRFSAERPKGSFSTLEIQRTEQGDSAMYLCASSARQGGLTDTQYFGPGTRLTVL.

The CDR3 loop reads CASSFARRGGYEQYF. The CDR3 DNA reads TGTGCCAGCAGCTTCGCGAGGAGAGGAGGGTACGAGCAGTACTTC. This chain uses TRBV5-6 with TRBJ2-5; D perhaps matches TRBD2 (6 bases). The J call is doubtful: the DNA matches TRBJ2-7 better. The V gene's germline CDR1 is SGHDT and CDR2 YYEEEE. The CDR3 runs to 15 residues.

In nucleotides, the CDR3 is TGTGCCAGCAGCCCCGACATTCTAGGAGGCTACACCTTC. Translating gives CASSPDILGGYTF. V and J are TRBV5-8 and TRBJ1-2; D unclear. This CDR3 has 13 amino acids. The V gene's germline CDR1 is SGHTS and CDR2 YDEGEE. The germline V and J ends were trimmed by 4 bases and 8 bases, with 15 bases remaining between them.

This clone occurred many times. The rearrangement uses TRBV9 and TRBJ1-1, with D possibly TRBD1 on 6 matching bases. Germline-derived CDR1 and CDR2 are SGDLS and YYNGEE. V was cut by 4 bases and J by 6 bases, with 13 bases left in between. CDR3 length: 13 amino acids. CDR3 bases: TGTGCCAGCAGCCGACAGGAGGGCGCTGAAGCTTTCTTT. Its translation is CASSRQEGAEAFF.

The chain has TRBV20-1 and TRBJ1-6; D gene uncertain. This CDR3 comprises 8 residues. The V gene's germline CDR1 is DFQATT and CDR2 SNEGSKA (reference sequence). Between the trimmed V and J ends, which lost 1 base and 18 bases, there was a span of 4 bases. The CDR3 coding sequence is TGCAGTGCTAGAGGGGACCACTTT. This translates into CSARGDHF.

This chain connects TRBV6-1 to TRBJ2-1; 10 bases match TRBD1. V lost 5 bases to trimming and J lost 9 bases; unmatched junction nucleotides: 4. The CDR3 consists of 13 residues. Germline lookup yields CDR1 MNHNS and CDR2 SASEGT. In DNA form, the CDR3 reads TGTGCCAGCAGTAAGGACAGGGGGGGTGAGCAGTTCTTC. Its protein product is CASSKDRGGEQFF.